A single sample is the source of the 7 T cell receptor beta chains below, sequenced in a study of read filtering for tumor transcriptome and immune sequencing. Molecular barcoded adaptors covering alpha/delta and beta/gamma chains were used on approximately 400 ng RNA. MiXCR was run by TCRdb on the reads, yielding one entry per CDR3 protein. The table shows roughly 130,000 distinct CDR3 sequences, with over 10% occurring only once. The sequenced sample consisted of a population of CD138-negative cells sorted from bone marrow. Receptors originate from a donor aged 40 or older with multiple myeloma.

The table lists this clonotype with many counts. The J gene is TRBJ2-1, the V gene TRBV19; the D is unclear. The V gene lost 6 bases and the J gene lost 4 bases, with 16 bases spanning the gap. This CDR3 has 15 amino acids. Per germline, CDR1 LNHDA and CDR2 SQIVND (reference sequence). The CDR3 nucleotides read TGTGCCAGTAGCTTGGGATGGGGTCCATACAATGAGCAGTTCTTC. It yields the protein CASSLGWGPYNEQFF.

J is TRBJ2-2 and V is TRBV7-2; D not certain. Looked up from germline, CDR1 is SGHTA and CDR2 is FQGNSA. The length of the CDR3 is 14 residues. Trimming pared 5 bases from V and 4 bases from J, leaving 11 bases between. The CDR3 spells CASSDDRGTGELFF. The DNA for the CDR3 is TGTGCCAGCAGCGATGACCGAGGCACCGGGGAGCTGTTTTTT.

Ten or more counts support this clonotype. The chain couples TRBV5-1 to TRBJ1-1, with D hard to call. V was clipped by 4 bases and J by 0 bases, with 7 bases between them. There are 13 residues in the CDR3. The germline V gene encodes CDR1 SGHRS and CDR2 YFSETQ. CDR3 loop: CASSRNMNTEAFF. DNA for the CDR3: TGCGCCAGCAGCAGGAACATGAACACTGAAGCTTTCTTT.

This clonotype was seen many times. The chain has TRBV30 and TRBJ1-1; the match to TRBD1 covers 8 bases. The CDR3 consists of 14 residues. CDR1 and CDR2 (germline): GTSNPN, SVGIG (reference sequence). V lost 2 bases to trimming and J lost 4 bases; unmatched junction nucleotides: 6. CDR3 nucleotide sequence: TGTGCCTGGAGTCCAATACAGGGGGTCACTGAAGCTTTCTTT. Translating it yields CAWSPIQGVTEAFF.

This clonotype has a count of ten or more. CDR3 coding DNA: TGCAGTGCCCCGAGAGCGTTTAACACTGAAGCTTTCTTT. Its translation is CSAPRAFNTEAFF. This sequence joins TRBV20-1 and TRBJ1-1, with D hard to call. The germline V gene has CDR1 DFQATT and CDR2 SNEGSKA (reference sequence). CDR3 length: 13 amino acids. V was cut by 6 bases and J by 2 bases, with 13 bases left in between.

This clonotype was seen a few times. The V call is TRBV9, the J call TRBJ2-5; a weak D match, TRBD2 (6 bases). The V and J ends lost 1 base and 2 bases respectively, with 12 bases between them. In germline, CDR1 is SGDLS, CDR2 YYNGEE. CDR3 length: 15 residues. The CDR3 reads CASSVYGDSQETQYF. Written as DNA, the CDR3 is TGTGCCAGCAGCGTATACGGGGACTCACAAGAGACCCAGTACTTC.

At least ten counts were recorded for this clonotype. This rearrangement joins TRBV3-1 to TRBJ2-1; D gene uncertain. Trimming took 5 bases from V and 0 from J, leaving 14 bases between them. The CDR3 has 16 residues. Germline values: CDR1 LGHDT, CDR2 YNNKEL (reference sequence). In DNA, the CDR3 is TGTGCCAGCAGCTACGCTGTTACGAACTCCTACAATGAGCAGTTCTTC. Protein sequence: CASSYAVTNSYNEQFF.